This T cell receptor (beta chain) stems from a study of OX40 agonist ivuxolimab in advanced cancers. Study overall: As their treatment, patients were administered ivuxolimab, an agonistic anti-OX40 (CD134) antibody.

The V end lost 1 base, the J end lost 7 bases, and 5 bases lay between the germline ends. CDR1 and CDR2 (germline): LNHDA, SQIVND (reference sequence). The CDR3 is 12 amino acids. Repertoires were generated with immunoSEQ multiplex PCR, while TCRdb's copy carries only in-frame clones and drops some. The data hold tens of thousands of clones, with around 90% observed a single time. The TCR was taken from an adult with an advanced solid tumor such as melanoma, head and neck, liver or kidney cancer. J is TRBJ2-1 and V is TRBV19; no clear D gene. The specimen comprised CD4+ or CD8+ T cells sorted from blood, sampled in a trial of the OX40 agonist ivuxolimab. This chain's CDR3 is CASSIGGNEQFF. Written as DNA, the CDR3 is TGTGCCAGTAGTATAGGGGGAAATGAGCAGTTCTTC.